This T cell receptor beta chain was sequenced for a study of blood T cell repertoires in COVID-19 (dated by TCRdb to 2018 to 2020). About the investigation overall: Collaborator samples came from the United States, Italy and Spain and covered acute and convalescent phases of COVID-19. The material from the prospective study consisted of cDNA or gDNA derived from T cells, B-cell-depleted T cells, or PBMCs. Sample metadata almost always included a de-identified subject ID, COVID-19 status, age in years and sex. Deeply sampled blood TCRbeta repertoires from subjects exposed to, actively infected with, or recovered from COVID-19 were included in the dataset. The samples were drawn from the first 160 participants of the ongoing ImmuneRACE study and from some 1,300 subjects provided by 6 global collaborators. The repertoires were made available in a free public database intended to serve as a resource for research on the immune response to SARS-CoV-2. Where available, HLA class I and class II types were taken from metadata supplied by the sample provider and were not determined by assay-based typing. What the research found in general, with its limitations: The amount of clinical and demographic metadata varied by source and participant and was provided uncurated.

The immunoSEQ Assay, a bias-controlled multiplex PCR, was used to amplify TCRbeta CDR3 regions from genomic DNA. The authors' pipeline ran thus. Nucleated cell counts per sample were estimated from amplification of reference gene primers within the assay. Sequence reads were collapsed and filtered to measure the absolute abundance of every unique TCRbeta CDR3 rearrangement. Productive Simpson clonality was computed per sample as the square root of Simpson's diversity index over productive rearrangements. TCRdb retrieved this table from immuneACCESS and kept in-frame rearrangements only. Not all clones are present; in checked studies, unresolved V genes account for under half, and no reason is known for the remainder. V and J calls and clone size are those listed in that table; D and trimming were worked out from the DNA. This sample is represented by about 140,000 clones; roughly 79% of them were singletons. The biggest ten clones account for about 1.9% of the sample.

Each collaborating institution followed its own protocols to collect whole blood in K2EDTA tubes. For TCRbeta analysis, collaborator samples were shipped as frozen whole blood, as isolated PBMCs, or as DNA extracted from either sample type. V lost 6 bases and J lost 8 bases; the stretch between them is 11 bases long. The CDR3 numbers 11 residues from cysteine through phenylalanine. Only the CDR3 region is kept as DNA, spanning 33 bases read in frame from base 1. The germline V gene (reference sequence) gives CDR1 as WNHNN and CDR2 as SYGVQD. About this clone itself: It lacks a known antigen. No base quality values were provided; no much bigger clone lies one nucleotide off.

Sequencing was carried out using peripheral blood. The chain uses TRBV10-1 and TRBJ2-7; tentative D gene TRBD1, with 6 bases matching. This clonotype was obtained from an older woman with acute or convalescent COVID-19. CDR3 region: CASSYQGKQYF. The DNA sequence follows: TGCGCCAGCAGCTATCAGGGGAAGCAGTACTTC.